The 29 T cell receptor beta chains presented below share a single source sample, sequenced in a study of blood T cell repertoires in COVID-19. Sequencing was performed with immunoSEQ multiplex PCR; in TCRdb, only in-frame clones are kept and a portion is missing. The sample holds 60,000 or so clones, over 70% seen once. Material: peripheral blood. All receptors derive from a man aged 25-45 years with COVID-19, enrolled during active disease.

The V and J genes are TRBV18 and TRBJ1-6; D is ambiguous. The CDR3 loop spans 13 amino acids. V lost 1 base to trimming and J lost 10 bases, with 8 bases between them. Germline CDR1 is KGHSH and CDR2 is LQKENI. CDR3 nucleotide sequence: TGTGCCAGCTCACCACGGAGGTTGTCACCCCTCCACTTT. Protein: CASSPRRLSPLHF.

In this sample, this clone turned up once. The rearrangement links TRBV7-6 to TRBJ2-7; D uncertain. This CDR3 has 13 amino acids. Germline CDR1 SGHVS, CDR2 FNYEAQ. Trimming took 2 bases from V and 1 from J, leaving 6 bases between them. CDR3: CASSLFVSYEQYF. In nucleotides, the CDR3 is TGTGCCAGCAGCTTATTCGTGTCCTACGAGCAGTACTTC. The entire variable domain, with the rest obtained from reference TRBV7-6 and TRBJ2-7, is as follows: GAGVSQSPRYKVTKRGQDVALRCDPISGHVSLYWYRQALGQGPEFLTYFNYEAQQDKSGLPNDRFSAERPEGSISTLTIQRTEQRDSAMYRCASSLFVSYEQYFGPGTRLTVT.

The V and J genes are TRBV19 and TRBJ2-2, with a weak D call TRBD2 (6 bases). Germline CDR1 and CDR2: LNHDA and SQIVND (reference sequence). CDR3 length: 15 amino acids. V dropped 5 bases and J dropped 8 bases, with 18 bases sitting between them. The DNA for the CDR3 is TGTGCCAGTAGTCTTTTATCGGGAGTGGTAGGGGAGCTGTTTTTT. This translates into CASSLLSGVVGELFF. Together with reference TRBV19 and TRBJ2-2, the CDR3 gives the full variable domain: DGGITQSPKYLFRKEGQNVTLSCEQNLNHDAMYWYRQDPGQGLRLIYYSQIVNDFQKGDIAEGYSVSREKKESFPLTVTSAQKNPTAFYLCASSLLSGVVGELFFGEGSRLTVL.

This chain connects TRBV24-1 to TRBJ1-5, with D hard to call. The CDR3 runs to 13 residues. With 5 bases removed from V and 5 bases from J, the gap between germline ends came to 9 bases. CDR1 and CDR2 from the germline V gene are KGHDR and SFDVKD. The CDR3 sequence is CATSAGGYQPQHF. The CDR3, as DNA: TGTGCCACCAGTGCCGGAGGATATCAGCCCCAGCATTTT.

J is TRBJ2-2 and V is TRBV28, with TRBD2 identical over 12 bases. Trimming removed 5 bases from V and 7 bases from J; junction bases left unmatched: 5. CDR3 length: 15 residues. Looked up from germline, CDR1 is MDHEN and CDR2 is SYDVKM. The CDR3 region has the DNA TGTGCCAGCAGTAGACTAGCGGGAGTTAACGGGGAGCTGTTTTTT. Residues: CASSRLAGVNGELFF.

This clone has a handful of counts. The chain uses TRBV29-1 and TRBJ1-3, with a possible D match to TRBD1 (5 bases). Germline V CDR1 and CDR2: SQVTM, ANQGSEA. V lost 0 bases and J 0 bases, leaving 15 bases between the germline ends. CDR3 length: 17 amino acids. CDR3 nucleotides: TGCAGCGTTGAAGATTGGCCGCAGGGAAGCTCTGGAAACACCATATATTTT. It is translated as CSVEDWPQGSSGNTIYF.

The rearrangement joins TRBV24-1 to TRBJ2-3, with 9 bases matching TRBD2. CDR3 length equals 15 residues. Germline loops: CDR1 KGHDR, CDR2 SFDVKD. The V and J ends lost 7 bases and 0 bases, in that order; junction bases with no gene match: 4. CDR3 sequence (DNA): TGTGCCACCAGCCTTAGCGGGAGAAGCACAGATACGCAGTATTTT. This gives the protein CATSLSGRSTDTQYF.

CDR3 region: CASSPLSLASNEQFF. The CDR3 DNA follows: TGTGCCAGCAGCCCCCTGTCACTAGCGTCCAATGAGCAGTTCTTC. V usage is TRBV11-2 and J usage is TRBJ2-1, with 7 bases identical to TRBD2. CDR3 length equals 15 residues. Germline V CDR1 and CDR2: SGHAT, FQNNGV. The J segment lost 6 bases and the V segment lost 5 bases, leaving 10 bases of the junction unmatched.

The chain has TRBV10-1 and TRBJ2-1, with D possibly matching TRBD2 (5 bases). CDR1 is WNHNN and CDR2 is SYGVQD in the germline V gene (reference sequence). The CDR3 consists of 17 residues. Trimming shortened V by 0 bases and J by 10 bases, and 22 bases separated the two germline ends. The CDR3 reads CASSESGFAGPLREQFF. The CDR3 DNA reads as TGCGCCAGCAGTGAGTCGGGATTTGCGGGCCCCCTAAGAGAGCAGTTCTTC.

This clone was observed once. The chain carries TRBV7-2 and TRBJ2-1; maybe TRBD2 (5 bases). The CDR3 loop spans 14 amino acids. From germline, CDR1 is SGHTA and CDR2 FQGNSA. V lost 5 bases and J lost 7, with 15 bases in between. The DNA of the CDR3 is TGTGCCAGCAGCGTGGACTTTGCCTCGAATGAGCAGTTCTTC. This codes for CASSVDFASNEQFF. Variable domain in full (rest from reference TRBV7-2 and TRBJ2-1): GAGVSQSPSNKVTEKGKDVELRCDPISGHTALYWYRQSLGQGLEFLIYFQGNSAPDKSGLPSDRFSAERTGGSVSTLTIQRTQQEDSAVYLCASSVDFASNEQFFGPGTRLTVL.

V gene TRBV4-1 combines with J gene TRBJ2-1, with TRBD2 as a possible D gene (6 bases). Germline V gives CDR1 MGHRA, CDR2 YSYEKL. The CDR3 spans 14 residues. V was clipped by 0 bases and J by 10 bases, with 13 bases between them. The CDR3 bases are TGCGCCAGCAGCCAAGAGGAACTGGCGGGGGAGCAGTTCTTC. It codes for CASSQEELAGEQFF.

This clone has more than one count but fewer than ten. The chain recombines TRBV27 with TRBJ1-5, with D tentatively TRBD1 (5 bases). The CDR3 sequence is 14 residues long. V lost 2 bases and J lost 2, with 7 bases in between. Looked up from germline, CDR1 is MNHEY and CDR2 is SMNVEV (reference sequence). CDR3 region: CASSLGGGNQPQHF. The CDR3, as DNA: TGTGCCAGCAGTTTAGGGGGGGGCAATCAGCCCCAGCATTTT.

The J gene is TRBJ1-2, the V gene TRBV27; possible D gene TRBD1, 6 bases. The CDR3 length is 14 residues. CDR1 MNHEY and CDR2 SMNVEV come from the germline V gene (reference sequence). The V end was cut by 4 bases, the J end by 0 bases, with 9 bases between. CDR3 sequence (DNA): TGTGCCAGCAGTTCCACAGGGTCTAACTATGGCTACACCTTC. It translates to CASSSTGSNYGYTF.

The chain links TRBV12-3 or TRBV12-4 to TRBJ2-2; D gene unclear. V gave up 6 bases and J gave up 5 bases, with 4 bases separating them. The CDR3 contains 11 residues. As DNA, the CDR3 is TGTGCCAGCAGCCAAACCGGGGAGCTGTTTTTT. Its protein product is CASSQTGELFF.

This chain connects TRBV10-3 to TRBJ1-2, with a tentative D call TRBD1 (5 bases). Deletions cut 2 bases from V and 4 bases from J, with 11 bases between. The CDR3 length is 14 residues. Germline V lookup: CDR1 ENHRY, CDR2 SYGVKD. This chain's CDR3 is CAISEGAGGYGYTF. The CDR3 DNA follows: TGTGCCATCAGTGAGGGGGCGGGGGGCTATGGCTACACCTTC.

This chain uses TRBV2 with TRBJ1-4; D is possibly TRBD1 (6 bases). CDR1 and CDR2 from the germline V gene are SNHLY and FYNNEI. This CDR3 has 13 amino acids. Trimming stripped 4 bases from V and 5 bases from J, with 8 bases between. The CDR3 loop is CASSGQGNEKLFF. CDR3 in DNA: TGTGCCAGCAGTGGGCAGGGGAATGAAAAACTGTTTTTT.

The rearrangement joins TRBV27 to TRBJ2-7, with TRBD1 identical over 9 bases. The CDR3 has 14 residues. Germline CDR1 MNHEY, CDR2 SMNVEV (reference sequence). The V and J ends lost 4 bases and 4 bases, in that order; junction bases with no gene match: 5. The CDR3: CASSSGTGRYEQYF. CDR3 sequence (DNA): TGTGCCAGCAGTTCTGGGACAGGGAGGTACGAGCAGTACTTC.

The sample holds many counts of this clone. This sequence joins TRBV28 and TRBJ1-1; the D is unclear. The CDR3 is 11 residues long. Germline CDR1 is MDHEN and CDR2 is SYDVKM. V was trimmed by 7 bases and J by 7 bases, leaving 10 bases between them. The CDR3 DNA is TGTGCCAGCACCACCTCTAATGAAGCTTTCTTT. Protein: CASTTSNEAFF.

This clone came up a few times. This sequence joins TRBV12-3 or TRBV12-4 and TRBJ1-2; TRBD1 agrees at 9 bases. V dropped 5 bases and J dropped 5; count of bases not matched to a gene: 3. CDR3 length equals 13 residues. The DNA for the CDR3 is TGTGCCAGCAGTACAGGGGGCCGGTATGGCTACACCTTC. Translating gives CASSTGGRYGYTF.

The chain combines TRBV2 with TRBJ1-1; D possibly corresponds to TRBD1 (5 bases). V lost 2 bases and J 5 bases, leaving 18 bases between the germline ends. The CDR3 contains 16 residues. Germline V CDR1 and CDR2: SNHLY, FYNNEI. CDR3 DNA: TGTGCCAGCAGTGAAAGGCCGGGGCCAGGGAGGACTGAAGCTTTCTTT. This sequence encodes CASSERPGPGRTEAFF.

Here the CDR3 DNA reads TGTGCCAGCAGCCCGCAAGAGACCCAGTACTTC. It codes for CASSPQETQYF. V gene TRBV11-2 combines with J gene TRBJ2-5, with D unresolved. The germline V and J ends were trimmed by 5 bases and 2 bases, with 3 bases remaining between them. Germline CDR1 reads SGHAT; CDR2 reads FQNNGV. This CDR3 comprises 11 residues.

The CDR3 DNA reads as TGTGCCATCAGTGAGTCGTGGGAGGGAAGGGAGCAGTACTTC. Protein product: CAISESWEGREQYF. The rearrangement links TRBV10-3 to TRBJ2-7; 7 nucleotides align to TRBD2. CDR1 is ENHRY, CDR2 SYGVKD, per germline. This CDR3 region has 14 residues. The V and J ends lost 0 bases and 7 bases, in that order; junction bases with no gene match: 6.

The J gene is TRBJ2-1, the V gene TRBV10-3, with 10 bases identical to TRBD2. V lost 7 bases, J lost 3 bases, and 6 bases stayed unmatched. CDR3 length: 15 amino acids. Germline CDR1 reads ENHRY; CDR2 reads SYGVKD. CDR3 loop: CAITRTSGVYNEQFF. DNA of the CDR3: TGTGCCATCACCAGGACTAGCGGAGTCTACAATGAGCAGTTCTTC.

About this clone: This CDR3 is also generated by other DNA sequences in the sample. The chain recombines TRBV6-1 with TRBJ2-2, with TRBD1 as a possible D gene (5 bases). CDR1 is MNHNS, CDR2 SASEGT, per germline. The CDR3 runs to 14 residues. The V end was cut by 3 bases, the J end by 5 bases, with 10 bases between. The CDR3 nucleotides read TGTGCCAGCAGTGACCGACAGTTAACCGGGGAGCTGTTTTTT. This translates into CASSDRQLTGELFF.

The genes are TRBV5-4 and TRBJ2-7; tentative D call: TRBD1 (6 bases). Trimming left V 3 bases short and J 7 bases short, with 17 bases between. There are 14 residues in the CDR3. Germline CDR1 is SGHNT and CDR2 is YYREEE (reference sequence). The CDR3 nucleotides are TGTGCCAGCAGCTCCGGGACACCCCACGCGGAGCAGTACTTC. Residues: CASSSGTPHAEQYF.

This sequence joins TRBV7-9 and TRBJ2-1; D perhaps matches TRBD2 (6 bases). With 0 bases removed from V and 8 bases from J, the gap between germline ends came to 11 bases. CDR1 and CDR2 (germline): SEHNR, FQNEAQ (reference sequence). The CDR3 has 14 amino acids. The CDR3 DNA is TGTGCCAGCAGCTTAGCAGGCGGGGACGATGAGCAGTTCTTC. It codes for CASSLAGGDDEQFF.

V gene TRBV18 combines with J gene TRBJ2-5; D may be TRBD1 (5 bases). The CDR3 is made up of 14 amino acids. Germline loops: CDR1 KGHSH, CDR2 LQKENI. Trimming stripped 0 bases from V and 2 bases from J, with 7 bases between. The CDR3 protein is CASSPPQGQETQYF. In DNA, the CDR3 is TGTGCCAGCTCACCACCGCAGGGACAAGAGACCCAGTACTTC.

As for this clone: One end of the junction does not line up with germline, which may come from a read error. The V gene is TRBV7-7, the J gene TRBJ2-7, with 8 bases aligning to TRBD1. Germline loops: CDR1 SSHAT, CDR2 FNYEAQ (reference sequence). The CDR3 covers 15 residues. The CDR3 nucleotides read TGTGCTAGCAGCCCTCGACAGGGGCCGTTGTTTGAACAGTACTTC. Amino acid sequence: CASSPRQGPLFEQYF.

The rearrangement joins TRBV7-2 to TRBJ2-4, with TRBD2 as a possible D gene (5 bases). Looked up from germline, CDR1 is SGHTA and CDR2 is FQGNSA. V was pared by 1 base and J by 3 bases, with 10 bases between. This CDR3 region has 15 residues. The CDR3 DNA follows: TGTGCCAGCAGCTTAGTATTCGGGAACAAAAACATTCAGTACTTC. This translates into CASSLVFGNKNIQYF.